Sequencing of this T cell receptor beta chain was carried out in a study of cytomegalovirus exposure and HLA in healthy donors. A multiplex PCR was run with 60 Vbeta primers and 13 Jbeta primers. Generated by immunoSEQ multiplex PCR, the TCRdb table keeps only in-frame clones and is missing some. The table shows some 130,000 clones, with 60% to 80% occurring only once. A word on this clone: What it binds is not known.

This CDR3 has 14 amino acids. The V end was cut by 2 bases, the J end by 7 bases, with 12 bases between. Per germline, CDR1 MNHNS and CDR2 SASEGT. Whole-study results and caveats: Data from an earlier analysis indicated that most TCR beta V segments were productive either about 87% or about 30% of the time. A later look showed TCR association rates differing by HLA locus, highest for DRB1 and lowest for HLA-C.

Sequenced material: PBMCs. The rearrangement links TRBV6-1 to TRBJ1-5, with D uncertain. The origin of this receptor is a man aged 50 to 60 in good health and CMV-seronegative. Written as DNA, the CDR3 is TGTGCCAGCAGTGAAATGGGAGGACGGCAGCCCCAGCATTTT. Its translation: CASSEMGGRQPQHF.